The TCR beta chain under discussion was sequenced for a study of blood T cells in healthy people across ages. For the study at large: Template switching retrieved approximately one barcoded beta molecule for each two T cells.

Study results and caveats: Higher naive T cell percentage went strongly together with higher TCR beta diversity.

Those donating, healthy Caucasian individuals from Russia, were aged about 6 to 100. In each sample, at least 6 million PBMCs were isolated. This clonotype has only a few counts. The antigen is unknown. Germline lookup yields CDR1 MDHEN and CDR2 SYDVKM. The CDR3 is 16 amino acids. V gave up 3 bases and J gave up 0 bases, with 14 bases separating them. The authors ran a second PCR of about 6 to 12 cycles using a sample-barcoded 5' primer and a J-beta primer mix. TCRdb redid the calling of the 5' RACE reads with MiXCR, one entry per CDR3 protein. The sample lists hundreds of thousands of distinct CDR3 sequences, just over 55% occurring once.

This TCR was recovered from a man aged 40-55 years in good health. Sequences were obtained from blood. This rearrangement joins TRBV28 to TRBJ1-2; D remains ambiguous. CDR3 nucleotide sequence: TGTGCCAGCAGTTTGCCTGAGGGCTATTCTAACTATGGCTACACCTTC. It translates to CASSLPEGYSNYGYTF.